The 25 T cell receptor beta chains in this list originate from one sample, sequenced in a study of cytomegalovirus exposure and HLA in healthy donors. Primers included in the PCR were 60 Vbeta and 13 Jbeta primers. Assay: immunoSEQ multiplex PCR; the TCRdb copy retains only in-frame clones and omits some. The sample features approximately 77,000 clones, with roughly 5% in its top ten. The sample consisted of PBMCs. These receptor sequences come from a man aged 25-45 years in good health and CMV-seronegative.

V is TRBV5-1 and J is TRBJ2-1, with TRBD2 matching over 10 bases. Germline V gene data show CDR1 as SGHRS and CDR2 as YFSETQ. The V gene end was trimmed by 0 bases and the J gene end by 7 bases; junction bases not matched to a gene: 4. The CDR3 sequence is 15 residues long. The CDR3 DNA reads TGCGCCAGCAGCTTGGGACTAGCGGGTGGGAATGAGCAGTTCTTC. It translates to CASSLGLAGGNEQFF. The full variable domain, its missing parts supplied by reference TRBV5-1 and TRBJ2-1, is KAGVTQTPRYLIKTRGQQVTLSCSPISGHRSVSWYQQTPGQGLQFLFEYFSETQRNKGNFPGRFSGRQFSNSRSEMNVSTLELGDSALYLCASSLGLAGGNEQFFGPGTRLTVL.

This CDR3 reads CASSTGTSGSIADTQYF. The CDR3 region has the DNA TGTGCCAGTAGTACCGGGACTAGCGGGAGTATAGCAGATACGCAGTATTTT. The V gene is TRBV19, the J gene TRBJ2-3, with TRBD2 identical over 14 bases. Germline V gene sequence: CDR1 LNHDA, CDR2 SQIVND (reference sequence). The CDR3 is 17 amino acids. Trimming took 4 bases from V and 4 from J; bases not matched to a gene: 7.

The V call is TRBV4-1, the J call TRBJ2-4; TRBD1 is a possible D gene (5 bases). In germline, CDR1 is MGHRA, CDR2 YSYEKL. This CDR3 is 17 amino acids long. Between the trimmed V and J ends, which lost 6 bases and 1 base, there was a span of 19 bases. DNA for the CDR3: TGCGCCAGCAGTCTAAGGGGTGAACGGTTGGCCAAAAACATTCAGTACTTC. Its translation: CASSLRGERLAKNIQYF.

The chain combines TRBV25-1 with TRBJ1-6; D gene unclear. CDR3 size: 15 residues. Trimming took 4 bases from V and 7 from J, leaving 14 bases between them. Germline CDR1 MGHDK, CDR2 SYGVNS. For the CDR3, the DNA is TGTGCCAGCAGTGGGTCCCGGGGATCCAATTCACCCCTCCACTTT. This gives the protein CASSGSRGSNSPLHF.

The CDR3: CAWSVLALEQYF. The CDR3 coding sequence is TGTGCCTGGAGTGTGTTGGCCCTCGAGCAGTACTTC. The chain carries TRBV30 and TRBJ2-7; D unresolved. V lost 0 bases and J lost 6, with 9 bases in between. Germline CDR1 GTSNPN, CDR2 SVGIG (reference sequence). The CDR3 sequence is 12 residues long.

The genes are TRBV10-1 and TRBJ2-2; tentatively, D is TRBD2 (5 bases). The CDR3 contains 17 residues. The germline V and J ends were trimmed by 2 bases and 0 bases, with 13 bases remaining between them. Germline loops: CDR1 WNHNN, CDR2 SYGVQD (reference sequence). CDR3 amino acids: CASSEGGLSPNTGELFF. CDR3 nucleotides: TGCGCCAGCAGTGAGGGAGGACTTAGTCCGAACACCGGGGAGCTGTTTTTT.

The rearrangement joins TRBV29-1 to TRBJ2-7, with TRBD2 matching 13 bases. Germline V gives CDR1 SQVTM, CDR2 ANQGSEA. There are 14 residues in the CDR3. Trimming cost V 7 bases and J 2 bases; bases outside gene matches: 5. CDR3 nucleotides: TGCAGCGCTACCGGGACTAGCGGGGCCTACGAGCAGTACTTC. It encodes CSATGTSGAYEQYF.

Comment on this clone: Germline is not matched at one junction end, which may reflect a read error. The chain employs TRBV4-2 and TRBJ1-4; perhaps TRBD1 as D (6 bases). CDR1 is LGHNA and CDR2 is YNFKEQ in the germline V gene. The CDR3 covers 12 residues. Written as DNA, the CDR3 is TGTGCCAGCAGCCAAGGGAGAGAGGACAGATCTTTT. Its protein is CASSQGREDRSF.

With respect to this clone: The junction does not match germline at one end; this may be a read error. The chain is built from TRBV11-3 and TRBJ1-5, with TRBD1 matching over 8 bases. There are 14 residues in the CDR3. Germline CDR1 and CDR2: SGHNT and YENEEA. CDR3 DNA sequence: TGTGCCGGCAGCCGGAGGACAGGGAATCAGCCCCAGCATTTT. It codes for CAGSRRTGNQPQHF.

CDR3 sequence reads: CAVAPRAMNTEAFF. The DNA for the CDR3 is TGTGCCGTAGCCCCGCGGGCCATGAACACTGAAGCTTTCTTT. The rearrangement joins TRBV19 to TRBJ1-1; D remains ambiguous. Trimming took 11 bases from V and 0 from J, leaving 16 bases between them. The CDR3 consists of 14 residues. The V gene's germline CDR1 is LNHDA and CDR2 SQIVND (reference sequence).

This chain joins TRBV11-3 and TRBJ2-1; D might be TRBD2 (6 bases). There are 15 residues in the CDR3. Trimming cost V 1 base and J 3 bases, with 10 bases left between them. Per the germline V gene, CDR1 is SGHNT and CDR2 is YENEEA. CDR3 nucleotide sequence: TGTGCCAGCAGCTTAGGTGGGAGGCACTACAATGAGCAGTTCTTC. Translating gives CASSLGGRHYNEQFF.

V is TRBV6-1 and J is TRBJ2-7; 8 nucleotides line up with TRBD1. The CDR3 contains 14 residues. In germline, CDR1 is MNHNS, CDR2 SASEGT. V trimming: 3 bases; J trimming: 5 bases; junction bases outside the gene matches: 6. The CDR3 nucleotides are TGTGCCAGCAGTGACAGGGGGCTAAAACACGAGCAGTACTTC. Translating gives CASSDRGLKHEQYF.

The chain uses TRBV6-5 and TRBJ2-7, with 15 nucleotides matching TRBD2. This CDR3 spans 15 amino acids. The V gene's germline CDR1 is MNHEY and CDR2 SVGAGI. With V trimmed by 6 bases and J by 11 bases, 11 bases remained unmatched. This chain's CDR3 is CASSPPGLAGGLKYF. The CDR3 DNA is TGTGCCAGCAGCCCTCCGGGACTAGCGGGAGGCTTAAAGTACTTC.

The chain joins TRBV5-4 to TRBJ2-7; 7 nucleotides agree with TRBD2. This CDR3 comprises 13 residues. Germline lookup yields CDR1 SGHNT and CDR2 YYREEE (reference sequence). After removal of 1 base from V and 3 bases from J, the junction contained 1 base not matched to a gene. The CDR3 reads CASSLPSGYEQYF. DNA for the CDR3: TGTGCCAGCAGCTTGCCTAGCGGCTACGAGCAGTACTTC.

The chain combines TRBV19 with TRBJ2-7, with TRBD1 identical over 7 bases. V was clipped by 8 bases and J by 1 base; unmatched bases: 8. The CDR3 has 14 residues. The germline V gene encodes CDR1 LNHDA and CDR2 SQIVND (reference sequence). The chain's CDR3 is CASQNRGSSYEQYF. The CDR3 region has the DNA TGTGCCAGTCAAAACAGGGGATCATCCTACGAGCAGTACTTC.

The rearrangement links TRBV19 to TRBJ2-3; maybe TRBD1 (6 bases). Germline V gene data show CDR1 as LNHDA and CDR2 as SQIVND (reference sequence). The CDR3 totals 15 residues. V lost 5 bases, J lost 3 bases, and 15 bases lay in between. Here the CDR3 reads CASSEQGIRTDTQYF. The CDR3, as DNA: TGTGCCAGTAGTGAACAGGGAATTAGAACAGATACGCAGTATTTT.

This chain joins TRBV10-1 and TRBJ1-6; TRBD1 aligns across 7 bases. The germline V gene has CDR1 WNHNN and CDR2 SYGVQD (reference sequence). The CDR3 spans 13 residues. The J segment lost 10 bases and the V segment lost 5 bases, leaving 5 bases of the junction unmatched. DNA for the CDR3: TGCGCCAGCAGTAGACAGGGTGGCTCACCCCTCCACTTT. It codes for CASSRQGGSPLHF.

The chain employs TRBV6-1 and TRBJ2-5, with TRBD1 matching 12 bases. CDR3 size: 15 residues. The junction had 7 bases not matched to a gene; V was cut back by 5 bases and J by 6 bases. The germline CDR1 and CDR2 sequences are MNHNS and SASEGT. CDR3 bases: TGTGCCAGCAGTTGGGGGACAGGGGGCATAAAGACCCAGTACTTC. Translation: CASSWGTGGIKTQYF.

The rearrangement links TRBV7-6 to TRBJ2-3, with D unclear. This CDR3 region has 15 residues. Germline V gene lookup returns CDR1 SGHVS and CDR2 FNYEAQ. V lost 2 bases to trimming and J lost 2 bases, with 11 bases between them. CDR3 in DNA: TGTGCCAGCAGCTTATCGGGTTCGAACACAGATACGCAGTATTTT. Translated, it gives CASSLSGSNTDTQYF.

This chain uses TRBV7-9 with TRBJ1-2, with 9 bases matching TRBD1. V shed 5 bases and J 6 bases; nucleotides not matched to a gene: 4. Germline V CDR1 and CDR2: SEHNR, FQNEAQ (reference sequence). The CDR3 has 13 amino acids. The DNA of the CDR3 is TGTGCCAGCAGCCGACAGGGGGGGAATGGCTACACCTTC. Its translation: CASSRQGGNGYTF.

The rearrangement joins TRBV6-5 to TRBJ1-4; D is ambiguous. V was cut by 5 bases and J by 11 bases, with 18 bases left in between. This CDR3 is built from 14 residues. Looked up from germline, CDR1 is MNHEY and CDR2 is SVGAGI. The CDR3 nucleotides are TGTGCCAGCAGTCCCGGACTTCCCAACGGGAAACTGTTTTTT. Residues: CASSPGLPNGKLFF.

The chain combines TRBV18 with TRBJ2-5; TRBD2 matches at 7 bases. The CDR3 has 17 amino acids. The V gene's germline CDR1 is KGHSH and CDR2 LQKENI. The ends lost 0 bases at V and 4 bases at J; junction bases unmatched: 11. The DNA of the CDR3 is TGTGCCAGCTCACCACCTACATGGATGGGGGGGAGAGAGACCCAGTACTTC. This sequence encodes CASSPPTWMGGRETQYF. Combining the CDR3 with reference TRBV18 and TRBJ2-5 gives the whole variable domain NAGVMQNPRHLVRRRGQEARLRCSPMKGHSHVYWYRQLPEEGLKFMVYLQKENIIDESGMPKERFSAEFPKEGPSILRIQQVVRGDSAAYFCASSPPTWMGGRETQYFGPGTRLLVL.

The CDR3 nucleotides are TGTGCCAGCAGTGTGTTAGGGGGTGCCTACGAGCAGTACTTC. Amino acids: CASSVLGGAYEQYF. The J gene is TRBJ2-7, the V gene TRBV6-5; a weak D match, TRBD1 (6 bases). V lost 5 bases and J lost 2, with 13 bases in between. The length of the CDR3 is 14 residues. Germline CDR1 is MNHEY and CDR2 is SVGAGI.

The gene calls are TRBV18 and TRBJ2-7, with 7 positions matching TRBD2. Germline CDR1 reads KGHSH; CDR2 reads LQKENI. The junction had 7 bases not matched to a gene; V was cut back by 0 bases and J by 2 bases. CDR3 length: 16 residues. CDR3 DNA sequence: TGTGCCAGCTCACCACCGATGGGGGAGGGAGCCTACGAGCAGTACTTC. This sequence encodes CASSPPMGEGAYEQYF.

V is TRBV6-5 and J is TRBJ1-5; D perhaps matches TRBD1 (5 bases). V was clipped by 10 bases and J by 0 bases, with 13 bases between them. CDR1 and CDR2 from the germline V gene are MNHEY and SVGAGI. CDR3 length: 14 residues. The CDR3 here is CATRGSPSNQPQHF. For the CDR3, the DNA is TGTGCCACCCGGGGGTCCCCTAGCAATCAGCCCCAGCATTTT.